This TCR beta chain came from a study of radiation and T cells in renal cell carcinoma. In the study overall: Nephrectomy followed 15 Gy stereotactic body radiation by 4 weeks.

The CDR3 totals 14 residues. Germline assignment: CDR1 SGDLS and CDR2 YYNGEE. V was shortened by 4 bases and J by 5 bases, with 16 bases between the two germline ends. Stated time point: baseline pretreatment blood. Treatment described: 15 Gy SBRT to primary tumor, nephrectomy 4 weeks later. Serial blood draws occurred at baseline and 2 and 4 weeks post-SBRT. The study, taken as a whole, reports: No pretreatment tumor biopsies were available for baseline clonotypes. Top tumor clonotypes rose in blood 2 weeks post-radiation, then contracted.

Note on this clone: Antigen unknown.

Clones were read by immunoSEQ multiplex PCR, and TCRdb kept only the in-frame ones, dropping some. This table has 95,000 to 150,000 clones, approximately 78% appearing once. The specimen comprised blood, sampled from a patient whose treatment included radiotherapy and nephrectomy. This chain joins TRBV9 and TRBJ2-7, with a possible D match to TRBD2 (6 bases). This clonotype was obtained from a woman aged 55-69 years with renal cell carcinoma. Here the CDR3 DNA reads TGTGCCAGCAGCCCCCTGGGGGGAAGGAACGAGCAGTACTTC. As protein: CASSPLGGRNEQYF.